One sample yielded the 25 T cell receptor beta chains listed below, sequenced in a study of blood T cell repertoires in COVID-19. Assay used: immunoSEQ multiplex PCR; TCRdb lists only in-frame clones, some missing. Among about 270,000 clones, approximately 82% were seen once, and the ten largest hold about 3%. Sequenced material: peripheral blood. These receptors came from a woman between 18 and 30 years old with acute or convalescent COVID-19.

The chain uses TRBV2 and TRBJ2-7; the D is unclear. The germline V gene has CDR1 SNHLY and CDR2 FYNNEI. The CDR3 is 10 amino acids. V was cut by 7 bases and J by 6 bases, with 7 bases left in between. This CDR3 is CASINGEQYF. As DNA, the CDR3 is TGTGCCAGCATAAACGGCGAGCAGTACTTC.

The V call is TRBV11-3, the J call TRBJ2-1, with 9 nucleotides matching TRBD2. Germline V lookup: CDR1 SGHNT, CDR2 YENEEA. The junction had 9 bases not matched to a gene; V was cut back by 1 base and J by 8 bases. The CDR3 is made up of 16 amino acids. CDR3 bases: TGTGCCAGCAGCTTAGGTGGAGCGGGAGGTCCGGATGAGCAGTTCTTC. Amino acid sequence: CASSLGGAGGPDEQFF.

This rearrangement joins TRBV5-1 to TRBJ1-4; 9 nucleotides line up with TRBD1. J lost 8 bases, V lost 0 bases, and 8 bases had no gene match. Germline V lookup: CDR1 SGHRS, CDR2 YFSETQ. The CDR3 contains 16 residues. The DNA for the CDR3 is TGCGCCAGCAGCTTGGCGGTACAGGGGGCCGGAGAAAAACTGTTTTTT. Its translation is CASSLAVQGAGEKLFF.

By share, this clone counts as medium-sized. The V gene is TRBV9, the J gene TRBJ2-1; 8 bases match TRBD2. Germline loops: CDR1 SGDLS, CDR2 YYNGEE. This CDR3 comprises 16 residues. V lost 2 bases to trimming and J lost 2 bases; unmatched junction nucleotides: 6. The CDR3: CASSVKTSGTYNEQFF. The CDR3 coding sequence is TGTGCCAGCAGCGTGAAAACTAGCGGAACCTACAATGAGCAGTTCTTC.

V is TRBV29-1 and J is TRBJ1-2; 8 nucleotides match TRBD1. The length of the CDR3 is 11 residues. V lost 6 bases to trimming and J lost 6 bases; unmatched junction nucleotides: 3. From germline, CDR1 is SQVTM and CDR2 ANQGSEA. As DNA, the CDR3 is TGCAGCGTACAGGGGGGGGATGGCTACACCTTC. Residues: CSVQGGDGYTF.

The chain recombines TRBV6-2 or TRBV6-3 with TRBJ1-2; 8 nucleotides agree with TRBD1. Looked up from germline, CDR1 is MNHEY and CDR2 is SVGEGT. CDR3 size: 17 residues. The junction had 16 bases not matched to a gene; V was cut back by 5 bases and J by 5 bases. For the CDR3, the DNA is TGTGCCAGCAGTCTCGGACAGGGACTGTATTTAGGATATGGCTACACCTTC. As protein: CASSLGQGLYLGYGYTF.

The J gene is TRBJ1-5, the V gene TRBV19; D unresolved. Germline CDR1 reads LNHDA; CDR2 reads SQIVND (reference sequence). V was pared by 3 bases and J by 4 bases, with 10 bases between. The CDR3 is made up of 14 amino acids. The CDR3 coding sequence is TGTGCCAGTAGTATTCGCGGGCTAAATCAGCCCCAGCATTTT. Translation: CASSIRGLNQPQHF.

The rearrangement joins TRBV4-3 to TRBJ1-2, with D possibly being TRBD1 (5 bases). This CDR3 has 15 amino acids. V gave up 1 base and J gave up 4 bases, with 13 bases separating them. CDR1 LGHNA and CDR2 YSLEER come from the germline V gene. CDR3 sequence: CASSQALRGSYGYTF. The CDR3 nucleotides read TGCGCCAGCAGCCAAGCCCTCCGGGGGAGCTATGGCTACACCTTC.

This clone was detected once. The chain has TRBV27 and TRBJ2-3; 8 positions match TRBD2. The CDR3 has 13 amino acids. J was trimmed by 6 bases and V by 6 bases; bases with no gene match: 5. The germline CDR1 and CDR2 sequences are MNHEY and SMNVEV (reference sequence). The DNA for the CDR3 is TGTGCCAGCAGCCTAGCGGGTCTCGATACGCAGTATTTT. Translation gives CASSLAGLDTQYF.

This chain uses TRBV7-9 with TRBJ1-6; D ambiguous. Per germline, CDR1 SEHNR and CDR2 FQNEAQ (reference sequence). Trimming stripped 5 bases from V and 5 bases from J, with 10 bases between. The CDR3 totals 14 residues. The CDR3 DNA reads TGTGCCAGCAGCCTCACTCGGGATAATTCACCCCTCCACTTT. This codes for CASSLTRDNSPLHF.

V usage is TRBV27 and J usage is TRBJ1-3; D remains unclear. The CDR3 has 14 amino acids. V lost 3 bases to trimming and J lost 0 bases, with 6 bases between them. In germline, CDR1 is MNHEY, CDR2 SMNVEV (reference sequence). The CDR3 nucleotides are TGTGCCAGCAGTTTTTCCAGCTCTGGAAACACCATATATTTT. The encoded protein is CASSFSSSGNTIYF.

The rearrangement uses TRBV5-1 and TRBJ2-1, with 8 bases identical to TRBD1. Germline V gene data show CDR1 as SGHRS and CDR2 as YFSETQ. Trimming at V came to 0 bases and at J to 8 bases, leaving 7 bases not matched to a gene. The CDR3 is made up of 15 amino acids. The chain's CDR3 is CASSLAPDREYEQFF. The DNA for the CDR3 is TGCGCCAGCAGCTTGGCTCCGGACAGGGAGTATGAGCAGTTCTTC.

The rearrangement joins TRBV19 to TRBJ1-1; TRBD1 aligns across 12 bases. CDR1 is LNHDA and CDR2 is SQIVND in the germline V gene (reference sequence). CDR3 length equals 17 residues. V lost 5 bases, J lost 3 bases, and 10 bases stayed unmatched. CDR3 residues: CASSLFPGQGADTEAFF. CDR3 bases: TGTGCCAGTAGTCTGTTCCCGGGACAGGGGGCGGACACTGAAGCTTTCTTT.

The genes are TRBV5-1 and TRBJ2-1; 7 positions match TRBD2. The CDR3 spans 15 residues. Germline CDR1 and CDR2: SGHRS and YFSETQ. Trimming removed 0 bases from V and 3 bases from J; junction bases left unmatched: 3. The CDR3 loop is CASSLAGGRYNEQFF. CDR3 sequence (DNA): TGCGCCAGCAGCTTGGCGGGAGGCCGCTACAATGAGCAGTTCTTC.

The chain uses TRBV27 and TRBJ2-1; the match to TRBD2 covers 9 bases. V dropped 1 base and J dropped 7; count of bases not matched to a gene: 11. The CDR3 is made up of 17 amino acids. The germline CDR1 and CDR2 sequences are MNHEY and SMNVEV (reference sequence). The CDR3 DNA reads as TGTGCCAGCAGTTTATGGGGTAGCGGGAGAATGGAGAATGAGCAGTTCTTC. Protein sequence: CASSLWGSGRMENEQFF.

The chain combines TRBV28 with TRBJ2-2; TRBD2 might be the D (5 bases). V lost 4 bases and J lost 5, with 14 bases in between. Germline V gene data show CDR1 as MDHEN and CDR2 as SYDVKM. This CDR3 contains 15 residues. CDR3 protein: CASSWAFRGTGELFF. The CDR3 region has the DNA TGTGCCAGCAGTTGGGCGTTCAGAGGGACCGGGGAGCTGTTTTTT. The entire variable domain, with the rest obtained from reference TRBV28 and TRBJ2-2, is as follows: DVKVTQSSRYLVKRTGEKVFLECVQDMDHENMFWYRQDPGLGLRLIYFSYDVKMKEKGDIPEGYSVSREKKERFSLILESASTNQTSMYLCASSWAFRGTGELFFGEGSRLTVL.

The table lists this clone with a count of one. J is TRBJ2-5 and V is TRBV7-2; TRBD2 might be the D (5 bases). The CDR3 is made up of 16 amino acids. Trimming shortened V by 5 bases and J by 4 bases, and 20 bases separated the two germline ends. CDR1 and CDR2 from the germline V gene are SGHTA and FQGNSA. CDR3 sequence: CASSHPASLEGETQYF. CDR3 bases: TGTGCCAGCAGCCATCCGGCATCCTTAGAGGGAGAGACCCAGTACTTC. Together with reference TRBV7-2 and TRBJ2-5, the CDR3 gives the full variable domain: GAGVSQSPSNKVTEKGKDVELRCDPISGHTALYWYRQSLGQGLEFLIYFQGNSAPDKSGLPSDRFSAERTGGSVSTLTIQRTQQEDSAVYLCASSHPASLEGETQYFGPGTRLLVL.

Concerning this clone itself: The sample contains more than one DNA sequence encoding this CDR3. The V call is TRBV10-3, the J call TRBJ1-2; D gene uncertain. V was trimmed by 7 bases and J by 5 bases, leaving 8 bases between them. Germline V CDR1 and CDR2: ENHRY, SYGVKD. CDR3 length: 11 amino acids. The CDR3 is CAITGGYGYTF. CDR3 sequence (DNA): TGTGCCATCACTGGAGGGTATGGCTACACCTTC.

This clone was recorded a few times. The genes are TRBV28 and TRBJ1-3, with 8 positions matching TRBD1. V lost 2 bases and J lost 4; bases outside the gene matches: 7. The CDR3 length is 16 residues. CDR1 MDHEN and CDR2 SYDVKM come from the germline V gene. CDR3 loop: CASSLGAGGDGNTIYF. As DNA, the CDR3 is TGTGCCAGCAGTTTAGGGGCAGGGGGCGACGGAAACACCATATATTTT. Filled out from reference TRBV28 and TRBJ1-3, the complete variable domain reads DVKVTQSSRYLVKRTGEKVFLECVQDMDHENMFWYRQDPGLGLRLIYFSYDVKMKEKGDIPEGYSVSREKKERFSLILESASTNQTSMYLCASSLGAGGDGNTIYFGEGSWLTVV.

The gene calls are TRBV7-8 and TRBJ2-7, with TRBD2 identical over 12 bases. V shed 3 bases, J shed 4 bases, and the junction held 4 bases outside the gene matches. This CDR3 region has 15 residues. Germline-derived CDR1 and CDR2 are SGHVS and FQNEAQ. The CDR3 loop is CASSFQTSGSYEQYF. The CDR3 DNA follows: TGTGCCAGCAGCTTTCAGACTAGCGGGAGTTACGAGCAGTACTTC.

CDR3 sequence: CASSFDRMSYEQYF. CDR3 in DNA: TGTGCCAGCAGTTTCGACAGGATGTCCTACGAGCAGTACTTC. The chain is built from TRBV27 and TRBJ2-7; TRBD1 is a possible D gene (6 bases). Trimming pared 3 bases from V and 1 base from J, leaving 10 bases between. The CDR3 spans 14 residues. CDR1 and CDR2 (germline): MNHEY, SMNVEV (reference sequence).

A word on this clone: One junction end disagrees with the germline gene, perhaps due to a read error. In DNA form, the CDR3 reads TGCGCCAGCTGTGAGACTAGTTATGAGCAGTTCTTC. Translation gives CASCETSYEQFF. This chain links TRBV10-2 with TRBJ2-1; maybe TRBD2 (6 bases). Germline loops: CDR1 WSHSY, CDR2 SAAADI. The CDR3 covers 12 residues.

The CDR3 here is CASSGGPGGATNYGYTF. The CDR3 DNA follows: TGTGCCAGCAGTGGAGGCCCCGGCGGGGCCACTAACTATGGCTACACCTTC. The V gene is TRBV6-1, the J gene TRBJ1-2; a weak D match, TRBD1 (5 bases). Germline CDR1 is MNHNS and CDR2 is SASEGT. The CDR3 sequence is 17 residues long. The ends were cut back, 4 bases at V and 0 bases at J, with 18 bases in the middle.

This clone was detected only a few times. The chain carries TRBV4-2 and TRBJ2-7; 13 bases are shared with TRBD2. CDR1 and CDR2 (germline): LGHNA, YNFKEQ. The CDR3 totals 16 residues. Losses at the gene ends were 1 base for V and 4 bases for J; bases not matched to a gene: 4. CDR3 in amino acids: CASSQAMGLAGYEQYF. The CDR3 DNA is TGTGCCAGCAGCCAAGCAATGGGACTAGCGGGATACGAGCAGTACTTC.

V is TRBV28 and J is TRBJ2-2, with 8 positions matching TRBD2. The CDR3 length is 18 residues. Losses at the gene ends were 3 bases for V and 6 bases for J; bases not matched to a gene: 15. Per germline, CDR1 MDHEN and CDR2 SYDVKM. CDR3 in amino acids: CASSFLVREGREPGELFF. The CDR3 DNA reads as TGTGCCAGCAGTTTTCTTGTTCGGGAGGGGCGGGAGCCCGGGGAGCTGTTTTTT.